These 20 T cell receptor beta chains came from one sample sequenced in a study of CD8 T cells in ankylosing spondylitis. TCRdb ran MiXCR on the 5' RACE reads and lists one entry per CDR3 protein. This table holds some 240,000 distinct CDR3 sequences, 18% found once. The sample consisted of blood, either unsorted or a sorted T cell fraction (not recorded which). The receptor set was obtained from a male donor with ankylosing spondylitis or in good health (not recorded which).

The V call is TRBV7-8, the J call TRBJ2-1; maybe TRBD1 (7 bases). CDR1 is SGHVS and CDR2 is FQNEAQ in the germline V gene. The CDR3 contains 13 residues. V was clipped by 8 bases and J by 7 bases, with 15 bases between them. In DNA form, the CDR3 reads TGTGCCAGCTCCGGGACAGCGGGTAATGAGCAGTTCTTC. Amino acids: CASSGTAGNEQFF.

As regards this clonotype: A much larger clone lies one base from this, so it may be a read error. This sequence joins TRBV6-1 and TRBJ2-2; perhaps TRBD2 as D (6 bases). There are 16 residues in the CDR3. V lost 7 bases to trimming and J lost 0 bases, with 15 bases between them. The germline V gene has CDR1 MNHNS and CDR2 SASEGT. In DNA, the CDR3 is TGTGCCAGCACCACCAGACTAGGGGCGAACACCGGGGAGCTGTTTTTT. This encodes CASTTRLGANTGELFF.

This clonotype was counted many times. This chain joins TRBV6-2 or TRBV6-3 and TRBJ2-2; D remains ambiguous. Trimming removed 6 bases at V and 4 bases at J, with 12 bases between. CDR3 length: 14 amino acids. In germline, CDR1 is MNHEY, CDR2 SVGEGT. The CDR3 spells CASRGTIVTGELFF. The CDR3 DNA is TGTGCCAGCAGGGGCACGATCGTCACCGGGGAGCTGTTTTTT.

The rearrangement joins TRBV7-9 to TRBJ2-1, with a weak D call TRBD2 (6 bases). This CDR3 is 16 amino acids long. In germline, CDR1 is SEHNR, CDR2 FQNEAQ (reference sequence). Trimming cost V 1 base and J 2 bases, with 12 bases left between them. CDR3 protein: CASSLVPGVPYNEQFF. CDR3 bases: TGTGCCAGCAGCTTAGTTCCGGGAGTCCCCTACAATGAGCAGTTCTTC.

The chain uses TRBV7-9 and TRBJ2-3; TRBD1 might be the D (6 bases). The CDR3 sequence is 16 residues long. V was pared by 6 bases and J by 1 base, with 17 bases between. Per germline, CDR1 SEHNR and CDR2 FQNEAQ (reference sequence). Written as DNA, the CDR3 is TGTGCCAGCAGTCCTCAAATACAGGGAGGCACAGATACGCAGTATTTT. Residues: CASSPQIQGGTDTQYF.

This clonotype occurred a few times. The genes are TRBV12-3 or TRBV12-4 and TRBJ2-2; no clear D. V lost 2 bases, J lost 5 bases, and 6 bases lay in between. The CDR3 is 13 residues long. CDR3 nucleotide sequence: TGTGCCAGCAGTTTATGGGGTACCGGGGAGCTGTTTTTT. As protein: CASSLWGTGELFF.

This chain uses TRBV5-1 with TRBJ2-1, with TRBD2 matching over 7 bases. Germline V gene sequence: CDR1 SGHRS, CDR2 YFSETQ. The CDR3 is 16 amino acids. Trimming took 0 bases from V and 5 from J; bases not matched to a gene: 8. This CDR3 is CASSLGEGLSDNEQFF. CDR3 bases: TGCGCCAGCAGCTTGGGGGAGGGCCTTTCCGACAATGAGCAGTTCTTC.

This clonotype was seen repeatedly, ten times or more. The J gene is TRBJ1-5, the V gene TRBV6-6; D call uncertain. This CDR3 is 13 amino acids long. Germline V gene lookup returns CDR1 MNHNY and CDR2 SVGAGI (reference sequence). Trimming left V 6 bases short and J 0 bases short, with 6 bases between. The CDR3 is CASRGYSNQPQHF. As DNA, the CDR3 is TGTGCCAGCAGGGGGTATAGCAATCAGCCCCAGCATTTT.

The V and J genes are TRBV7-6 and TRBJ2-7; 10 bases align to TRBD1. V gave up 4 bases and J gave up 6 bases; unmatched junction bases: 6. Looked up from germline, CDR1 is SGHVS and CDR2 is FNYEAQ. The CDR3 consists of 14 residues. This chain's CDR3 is CASSSADRGFEQYF. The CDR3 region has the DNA TGTGCCAGCAGCTCAGCGGACAGGGGGTTCGAGCAGTACTTC.

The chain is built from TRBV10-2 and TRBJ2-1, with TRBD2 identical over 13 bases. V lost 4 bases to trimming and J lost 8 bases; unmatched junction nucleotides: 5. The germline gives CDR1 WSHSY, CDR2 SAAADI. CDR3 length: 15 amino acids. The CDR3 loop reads CASSGTSGSSDEQFF. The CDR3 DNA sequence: TGCGCCAGCAGTGGGACTAGCGGGAGTAGTGATGAGCAGTTCTTC.

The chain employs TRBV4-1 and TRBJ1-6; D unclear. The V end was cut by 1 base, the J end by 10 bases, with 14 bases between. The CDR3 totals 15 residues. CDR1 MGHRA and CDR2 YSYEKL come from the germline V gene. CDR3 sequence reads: CASSQVPSGRSPLHF. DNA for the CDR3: TGCGCCAGCAGCCAAGTTCCGTCAGGTCGCTCACCCCTCCACTTT.

The CDR3 DNA is TGTGCCAGCAGTTCCAGCTATCGCAATGAGCAGTTCTTC. This translates into CASSSSYRNEQFF. The chain recombines TRBV6-6 with TRBJ2-1; D not resolved. This CDR3 region has 13 residues. V lost 4 bases to trimming and J lost 6 bases, with 10 bases between them. Germline lookup yields CDR1 MNHNY and CDR2 SVGAGI (reference sequence).

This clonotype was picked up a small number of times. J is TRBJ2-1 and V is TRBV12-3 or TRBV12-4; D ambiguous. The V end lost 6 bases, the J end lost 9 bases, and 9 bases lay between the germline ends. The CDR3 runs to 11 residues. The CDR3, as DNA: TGTGCCAGCAGCCTACATGGTGAGCAGTTCTTC. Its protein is CASSLHGEQFF.

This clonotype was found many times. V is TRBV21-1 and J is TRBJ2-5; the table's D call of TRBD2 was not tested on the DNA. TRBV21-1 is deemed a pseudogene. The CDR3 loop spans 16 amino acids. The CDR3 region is CASSKETSGHQETQYF. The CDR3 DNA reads TGTGCCAGCAGCAAAGAGACTAGCGGGCACCAAGAGACCCAGTACTTC.

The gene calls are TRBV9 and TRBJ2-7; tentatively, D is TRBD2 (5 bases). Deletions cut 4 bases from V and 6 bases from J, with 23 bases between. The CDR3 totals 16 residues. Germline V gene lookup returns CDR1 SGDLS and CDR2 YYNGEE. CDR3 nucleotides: TGTGCCAGCAGCCCAGAGTGGGGTGTCGGGATATCCGAGCAGTACTTC. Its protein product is CASSPEWGVGISEQYF.

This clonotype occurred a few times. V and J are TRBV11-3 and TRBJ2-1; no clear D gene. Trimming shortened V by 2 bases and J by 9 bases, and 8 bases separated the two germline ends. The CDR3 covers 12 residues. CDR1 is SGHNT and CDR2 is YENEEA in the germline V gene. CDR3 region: CASSLTYGEQFF. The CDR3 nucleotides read TGTGCCAGCAGCTTAACCTATGGTGAGCAGTTCTTC.

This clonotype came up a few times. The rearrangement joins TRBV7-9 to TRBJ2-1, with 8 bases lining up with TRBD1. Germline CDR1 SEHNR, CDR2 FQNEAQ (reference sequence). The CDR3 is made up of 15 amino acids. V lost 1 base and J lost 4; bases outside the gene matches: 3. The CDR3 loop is CASSLEDRVYNEQFF. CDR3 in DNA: TGTGCCAGCAGCTTAGAGGACAGGGTATACAATGAGCAGTTCTTC.

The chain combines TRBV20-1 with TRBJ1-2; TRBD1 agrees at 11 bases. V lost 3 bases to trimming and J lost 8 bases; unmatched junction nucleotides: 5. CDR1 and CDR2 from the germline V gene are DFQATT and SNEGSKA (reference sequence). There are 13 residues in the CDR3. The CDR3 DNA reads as TGCAGTGCTAGCTGGACAGGGGGCGGCGGCTACACCTTC. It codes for CSASWTGGGGYTF.

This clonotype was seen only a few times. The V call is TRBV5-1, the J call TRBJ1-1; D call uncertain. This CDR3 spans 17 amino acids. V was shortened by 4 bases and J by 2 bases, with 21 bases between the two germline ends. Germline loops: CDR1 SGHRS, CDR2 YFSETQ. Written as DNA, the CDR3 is TGCGCCAGCAGCCCCCCGCGGGTTGGTCCCTCCAACACTGAAGCTTTCTTT. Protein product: CASSPPRVGPSNTEAFF.

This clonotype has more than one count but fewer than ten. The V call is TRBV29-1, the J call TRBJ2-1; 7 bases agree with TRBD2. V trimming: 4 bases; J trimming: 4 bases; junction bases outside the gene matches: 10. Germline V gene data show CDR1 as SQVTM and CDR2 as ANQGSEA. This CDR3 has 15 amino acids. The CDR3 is CSVAPLNGRYNEQFF. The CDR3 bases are TGCAGCGTTGCCCCGTTGAACGGGAGGTACAATGAGCAGTTCTTC.